This TCR beta chain is drawn from a study of blood T cell repertoires in COVID-19. Study information: T cells, B-cell-depleted T cells, or PBMCs provided the cDNA or gDNA that served as material.

Profiled with immunoSEQ multiplex PCR; TCRdb holds only in-frame clones, not every one. The sample lists about 80,000 clones, about 91% seen once, with 5.5% to 7.5% in the top ten. In germline, CDR1 is SQVTM, CDR2 ANQGSEA. Trimming removed 4 bases from V and 2 bases from J; junction bases left unmatched: 5. This CDR3 is built from 16 residues. This clone was picked up one time. The rearrangement uses TRBV29-1 and TRBJ2-1; 13 bases match TRBD2. This sequence originates from a woman aged 80 or older with acute or convalescent COVID-19. The sample comprised peripheral blood. CDR3 residues: CSVVPLAGGTYNEQFF. CDR3 in DNA: TGCAGCGTTGTACCACTAGCGGGAGGGACCTACAATGAGCAGTTCTTC.